What follows are 30 T cell receptor beta chains derived from one specimen sequenced in a study of shared clonotypes between healthy human individuals. TCRdb's table, derived via immunoSEQ multiplex PCR, lists solely in-frame clones and lacks some. Here the sample spans over 95,000 clones, under 70% being singletons. Sequenced: memory CD8+ T cells sorted from blood. Regarding subset: CD45RO+ cells pooled with CCR7-negative TemRA cells. Receptor source: a woman aged 25 to 39 in good health.

V usage is TRBV5-1 and J usage is TRBJ2-5, with D perhaps matching TRBD2 (7 bases). The germline gives CDR1 SGHRS, CDR2 YFSETQ. V shed 0 bases and J shed 3 bases, with 12 bases lying between them. The CDR3 has 15 amino acids. This CDR3 reads CASSLGGGAEETQYF. The CDR3 DNA follows: TGCGCCAGCAGCTTGGGCGGGGGCGCCGAAGAGACCCAGTACTTC.

The chain has TRBV19 and TRBJ1-5; D ambiguous. Germline V gene data show CDR1 as LNHDA and CDR2 as SQIVND (reference sequence). V was shortened by 4 bases and J by 5 bases, with 9 bases between the two germline ends. This CDR3 is built from 13 residues. Here the CDR3 DNA reads TGTGCCAGTAGTAGGATGCAGGATCAGCCCCAGCATTTT. It yields the protein CASSRMQDQPQHF.

The chain couples TRBV4-1 to TRBJ2-7; 9 bases match TRBD1. V was clipped by 4 bases and J by 0 bases; unmatched bases: 4. CDR1 MGHRA and CDR2 YSYEKL come from the germline V gene. This CDR3 has 15 amino acids. The CDR3 coding sequence is TGCGCCAGCAGCCGAGGACAGGGGCCCTCCTACGAGCAGTACTTC. The encoded protein is CASSRGQGPSYEQYF.

The chain links TRBV19 to TRBJ2-4; TRBD1 agrees at 9 bases. The CDR3 is made up of 15 amino acids. Trimming removed 7 bases from V and 8 bases from J; junction bases left unmatched: 12. From germline, CDR1 is LNHDA and CDR2 SQIVND (reference sequence). The CDR3 nucleotides read TGTGCCAGTACCACCGGGACAGGGAGTTGGGACATTCAGTACTTC. Its protein is CASTTGTGSWDIQYF.

The rearrangement links TRBV19 to TRBJ2-1; no clear D. Germline CDR1 reads LNHDA; CDR2 reads SQIVND (reference sequence). This CDR3 is 13 amino acids long. V was trimmed by 3 bases and J by 11 bases, leaving 14 bases between them. The CDR3 sequence: CASSMSSRAKQFF. In DNA form, the CDR3 reads TGTGCCAGTAGTATGAGTAGTCGGGCGAAGCAGTTCTTC.

The V gene is TRBV2, the J gene TRBJ1-3; D unclear. V was clipped by 8 bases and J by 2 bases, with 13 bases between them. This CDR3 is 14 amino acids long. Per germline, CDR1 SNHLY and CDR2 FYNNEI. The DNA for the CDR3 is TGTGCCAGCGGTTCGGGAAAACCTGGAAACACCATATATTTT. This sequence encodes CASGSGKPGNTIYF. The full variable domain, with the rest looked up from reference TRBV2 and TRBJ1-3, is EPEVTQTPSHQVTQMGQEVILRCVPISNHLYFYWYRQILGQKVEFLVSFYNNEISEKSEIFDDQFSVERPDGSNFTLKIRSTKLEDSAMYFCASGSGKPGNTIYFGEGSWLTVV.

The chain employs TRBV6-5 and TRBJ1-1; D is uncertain. Trimming removed 7 bases from V and 4 bases from J, with 13 bases in between. The germline V gene encodes CDR1 MNHEY and CDR2 SVGAGI. The CDR3 is made up of 13 amino acids. CDR3 coding DNA: TGTGCCAGCACCAACGGAGGGAGCACTGAAGCTTTCTTT. This encodes CASTNGGSTEAFF.

The chain carries TRBV7-2 and TRBJ2-1, with TRBD1 as a possible D gene (6 bases). The CDR3 extends over 12 amino acids. Trimming took 9 bases from V and 9 from J, leaving 15 bases between them. Germline values: CDR1 SGHTA, CDR2 FQGNSA. CDR3: CASWTAYGEQFF. CDR3 DNA sequence: TGTGCCAGTTGGACAGCCTACGGTGAGCAGTTCTTC.

The V gene is TRBV9, the J gene TRBJ2-5, with D unclear. The germline V gene encodes CDR1 SGDLS and CDR2 YYNGEE. This CDR3 is 13 amino acids long. Trimming stripped 5 bases from V and 2 bases from J, with 10 bases between. CDR3 sequence: CASRGSLQETQYF. In nucleotides, the CDR3 is TGTGCCAGCAGAGGATCCTTACAAGAGACCCAGTACTTC.

The chain is built from TRBV7-7 and TRBJ2-3; the match to TRBD2 covers 7 bases. The CDR3 length is 15 residues. V was pared by 5 bases and J by 3 bases, with 8 bases of the junction left unmatched. Looked up from germline, CDR1 is SSHAT and CDR2 is FNYEAQ (reference sequence). CDR3 sequence: CASSRMGGSTDTQYF. The CDR3 nucleotides are TGTGCCAGCAGCCGGATGGGCGGGAGTACAGATACGCAGTATTTT.

The chain is built from TRBV4-1 and TRBJ2-7; 11 bases fit TRBD2. The length of the CDR3 is 16 residues. V shed 4 bases and J 2 bases; nucleotides not matched to a gene: 7. Germline CDR1 MGHRA, CDR2 YSYEKL. The CDR3 here is CASSLIKTSGTYEQYF. The CDR3 DNA reads TGCGCCAGCAGCCTTATAAAGACTAGCGGGACCTACGAGCAGTACTTC.

The chain's CDR3 is CASTPRQYRGYTF. DNA for the CDR3: TGTGCCAGCACCCCACGGCAGTACCGTGGCTACACCTTC. This chain links TRBV21-1 with TRBJ1-2. TRBV21-1 is labeled a pseudogene. The CDR3 has 13 residues.

The count of this clone is one. This chain joins TRBV13 and TRBJ2-7; maybe TRBD1 (5 bases). Trimming removed 4 bases at V and 2 bases at J, with 24 bases between. Germline loops: CDR1 PRHDT, CDR2 FYEKMQ (reference sequence). This CDR3 comprises 18 residues. The CDR3 protein is CASSCYRWANRSTYEQYF. CDR3 in DNA: TGTGCCAGCAGCTGCTACAGGTGGGCCAACCGATCTACCTACGAGCAGTACTTC.

This clone has only a few counts. V and J are TRBV6-6 and TRBJ2-1; TRBD1 might be the D (6 bases). From germline, CDR1 is MNHNY and CDR2 SVGAGI (reference sequence). The CDR3 is 15 residues long. Trimming took off 4 bases at V and 7 bases at J, with 17 bases between the two ends. In DNA, the CDR3 is TGTGCCAGCAGTTCCCGCCCCCCAGGGGCTAATGAGCAGTTCTTC. This translates into CASSSRPPGANEQFF.

This clone was counted only a few times. V gene TRBV29-1 combines with J gene TRBJ2-5, with D perhaps TRBD1 or TRBD2 (6 bases each). The J call is doubtful: the DNA matches TRBJ2-7 better. This CDR3 is 16 amino acids long. Germline CDR1 SQVTM, CDR2 ANQGSEA. CDR3 loop: CSVTTPEGWGQREQYF. In nucleotides, the CDR3 is TGCAGCGTTACTACCCCGGAGGGGTGGGGGCAACGCGAGCAGTACTTC.

The chain links TRBV7-9 to TRBJ2-5, with D uncertain. This CDR3 has 14 amino acids. V was cut by 4 bases and J by 0 bases, with 9 bases left in between. In germline, CDR1 is SEHNR, CDR2 FQNEAQ (reference sequence). The CDR3 here is CASSSDTHQETQYF. CDR3 bases: TGTGCCAGCAGCTCCGACACACACCAAGAGACCCAGTACTTC.

The chain combines TRBV5-1 with TRBJ2-2, with no clear D. The CDR3 totals 13 residues. Trimming pared 3 bases from V and 6 bases from J, leaving 9 bases between. CDR1 is SGHRS and CDR2 is YFSETQ in the germline V gene. The CDR3 DNA follows: TGCGCCAGCAGCTCAATTGAGGCCGGGGAGCTGTTTTTT. Residues: CASSSIEAGELFF.

This clone appeared many times. This sequence joins TRBV2 and TRBJ1-5; possibly TRBD1 for D (6 bases). Germline-derived CDR1 and CDR2 are SNHLY and FYNNEI. The CDR3 has 14 amino acids. Between the trimmed V and J ends, which lost 3 bases and 7 bases, there was a span of 13 bases. The chain's CDR3 is CASSEWTATQPQHF. In nucleotides, the CDR3 is TGTGCCAGCAGTGAGTGGACAGCCACCCAGCCCCAGCATTTT.

The rearrangement links TRBV10-1 to TRBJ2-5; 9 bases align to TRBD2. The CDR3 extends over 19 amino acids. In germline, CDR1 is WNHNN, CDR2 SYGVQD (reference sequence). J was trimmed by 0 bases and V by 6 bases; bases with no gene match: 17. The CDR3 protein is CASSRVGGSGRKDQETQYF. The CDR3 DNA reads TGCGCCAGCAGCCGCGTCGGTGGGAGCGGGAGGAAGGACCAAGAGACCCAGTACTTC.

This sequence joins TRBV7-9 and TRBJ2-2; a possible D gene is TRBD2 (5 bases). The CDR3 loop spans 15 amino acids. V was trimmed by 8 bases and J by 1 base, leaving 14 bases between them. Germline assignment: CDR1 SEHNR and CDR2 FQNEAQ (reference sequence). The CDR3 is CASPSPQENTGELFF. CDR3 coding DNA: TGTGCCAGCCCTAGCCCCCAGGAGAACACCGGGGAGCTGTTTTTT.

This clone was detected once. The chain couples TRBV28 to TRBJ2-2; no clear D. The CDR3 is 14 amino acids. Trimming stripped 5 bases from V and 7 bases from J, with 14 bases between. CDR1 MDHEN and CDR2 SYDVKM come from the germline V gene. As DNA, the CDR3 is TGTGCCAGCAGTCCTTTGGGTCGGCACGGGGAGCTGTTTTTT. Translating it yields CASSPLGRHGELFF. Filled out from reference TRBV28 and TRBJ2-2, the complete variable domain reads DVKVTQSSRYLVKRTGEKVFLECVQDMDHENMFWYRQDPGLGLRLIYFSYDVKMKEKGDIPEGYSVSREKKERFSLILESASTNQTSMYLCASSPLGRHGELFFGEGSRLTVL.

V usage is TRBV28 and J usage is TRBJ2-3; D ambiguous. Trimming shortened V by 5 bases and J by 2 bases, and 20 bases separated the two germline ends. From germline, CDR1 is MDHEN and CDR2 SYDVKM. CDR3 size: 17 residues. CDR3 residues: CASSLHDWTGSTDTQYF. The CDR3 DNA reads as TGTGCCAGCAGTCTACACGACTGGACCGGCTCCACAGATACGCAGTATTTT.

This rearrangement joins TRBV28 to TRBJ2-1; TRBD2 aligns across 11 bases. The CDR3 sequence is 19 residues long. Germline V gives CDR1 MDHEN, CDR2 SYDVKM. V shed 5 bases and J 8 bases; nucleotides not matched to a gene: 20. This CDR3 reads CASSRFPEFTSGSIHEQFF. As DNA, the CDR3 is TGTGCCAGCAGTAGGTTTCCGGAGTTCACTAGCGGGAGCATCCATGAGCAGTTCTTC.

The gene calls are TRBV25-1 and TRBJ2-5, with D possibly TRBD1 on 5 matching bases. This CDR3 has 14 amino acids. Looked up from germline, CDR1 is MGHDK and CDR2 is SYGVNS. Trimming left V 3 bases short and J 2 bases short, with 10 bases between. The CDR3 bases are TGTGCCAGCAGTGACGCAGACAGACAAGAGACCCAGTACTTC. It specifies CASSDADRQETQYF.

The CDR3, as DNA: TGTGCCAGCAGTGACGGGACCGGGGGCTACAATGAGCAGTTCTTC. Translating it yields CASSDGTGGYNEQFF. The chain couples TRBV2 to TRBJ2-1; TRBD2 is a possible D gene (6 bases). The V end was cut by 3 bases, the J end by 3 bases, with 12 bases between. There are 15 residues in the CDR3. Germline-derived CDR1 and CDR2 are SNHLY and FYNNEI.

The gene calls are TRBV7-6 and TRBJ2-7; possibly TRBD1 for D (5 bases). The germline V gene encodes CDR1 SGHVS and CDR2 FNYEAQ. This CDR3 region has 14 residues. V gave up 5 bases and J gave up 3 bases, with 14 bases separating them. CDR3 DNA: TGTGCCAGCAGCCCATCGACAGTAGGCTACGAGCAGTACTTC. Protein product: CASSPSTVGYEQYF.

The sample holds a few counts of this clone. This sequence joins TRBV5-1 and TRBJ1-2; 11 bases match TRBD1. Germline lookup yields CDR1 SGHRS and CDR2 YFSETQ. Unmatched junction bases numbered 3, after V lost 4 bases and J lost 7 bases. This CDR3 has 13 residues. CDR3 coding DNA: TGCGCCAGCAGCGCCGGGACAGGGGGTGGCTACACCTTC. It translates to CASSAGTGGGYTF. The full variable domain, in which reference TRBV5-1 and TRBJ1-2 provide the parts outside the CDR3, is KAGVTQTPRYLIKTRGQQVTLSCSPISGHRSVSWYQQTPGQGLQFLFEYFSETQRNKGNFPGRFSGRQFSNSRSEMNVSTLELGDSALYLCASSAGTGGGYTFGSGTRLTVV.

The chain joins TRBV27 to TRBJ2-1; TRBD2 matches at 8 bases. CDR1 and CDR2 from the germline V gene are MNHEY and SMNVEV (reference sequence). The ends lost 7 bases at V and 0 bases at J; junction bases unmatched: 14. The CDR3 spans 18 residues. Here the CDR3 reads CASIPFNSGGSSYNEQFF. The CDR3 DNA is TGTGCCAGCATCCCCTTTAATTCGGGAGGGAGCTCCTACAATGAGCAGTTCTTC.

The chain combines TRBV7-8 with TRBJ2-7; D assignment may be TRBD1 or TRBD2 (5 bases each). Trimming pared 6 bases from V and 6 bases from J, leaving 18 bases between. This CDR3 is built from 14 residues. Germline-derived CDR1 and CDR2 are SGHVS and FQNEAQ. Here the CDR3 DNA reads TGTGCCAGCAGTCATTGGACTGGACACCTCGAGCAGTACTTC. It translates to CASSHWTGHLEQYF.

V is TRBV4-1 and J is TRBJ2-7, with 7 bases aligning to TRBD2. Germline V gene data show CDR1 as MGHRA and CDR2 as YSYEKL. J was trimmed by 3 bases and V by 1 base; bases with no gene match: 3. The CDR3 extends over 14 amino acids. The CDR3 DNA reads TGCGCCAGCAGCCAAGGGTCTAGCGGCTACGAGCAGTACTTC. Protein: CASSQGSSGYEQYF.